A selection of T cell receptor beta chains follows, all from one sample in a study of cytomegalovirus exposure and HLA in healthy donors. The method was immunoSEQ multiplex PCR; TCRdb's version includes in-frame clones alone and lacks a portion of them. The sample includes tens of thousands of clones. The sample consisted of PBMCs. The receptors were gathered from a woman aged 40 to 50 in good health and CMV-seropositive. CDR3s include the opening cysteine and the closing phenylalanine or tryptophan. A D gene is named only where the DNA matches it firmly. A clone size is listed for some rows: how often the clone was seen (once, few, many), or a class if it is expanded.

size | D | J | V | CDR3 | DNA
NA | TRBD1 | TRBJ1-2 | TRBV29-1 | CSAGFGQGLGYTF | TGCAGCGCCGGATTCGGACAGGGACTTGGCTACACCTTC
NA | TRBD2 | TRBJ2-7 | TRBV19 | CASSMGGLAYEQYF | TGTGCCAGTAGTATGGGGGGACTAGCCTACGAGCAGTACTTC
NA | TRBD1 | TRBJ2-2 | TRBV30 | CAGTSGTGGPGELFF | TGTGCCGGGACGTCGGGGACAGGGGGCCCCGGGGAGCTGTTTTTT
NA | TRBD1 | TRBJ1-5 | TRBV27 | CASSLNRGPGVQPQHF | TGTGCCAGCAGTTTAAACAGGGGGCCGGGGGTACAGCCCCAGCATTTT
NA | TRBD1 | TRBJ1-2 | TRBV6-1 | CASSATGDYGYTF | TGTGCCAGCAGTGCTACAGGGGACTATGGCTACACCTTC
medium-sized | TRBD1 | TRBJ2-1 | TRBV7-9 | CASSLVASGGNEQFF | TGTGCCAGCAGCTTAGTAGCCTCAGGGGGCAATGAGCAGTTCTTC
NA | TRBD2 | TRBJ2-3 | TRBV19 | CAPTFEELARTDTQYF | TGTGCACCAACGTTTGAAGAACTAGCGAGGACAGATACGCAGTATTTT
NA | TRBD2 | TRBJ2-1 | TRBV9 | CASGLAGGPVRGNEQFF | TGTGCCAGTGGACTAGCGGGAGGGCCTGTACGGGGCAATGAGCAGTTCTTC
NA | TRBD1 | TRBJ2-5 | TRBV5-6 | CASSFRDSQETQYF | TGTGCCAGCAGCTTCCGGGACAGCCAAGAGACCCAGTACTTC
NA | NA | TRBJ2-5 | TRBV5-1 | CASSFGVEETQYF | TGCGCCAGCAGCTTCGGTGTCGAAGAGACCCAGTACTTC
NA | TRBD1 | TRBJ1-2 | TRBV30 | CAGSVDLGTGNGYTF | TGTGCCGGGAGTGTGGACCTCGGGACAGGGAATGGCTACACCTTC
NA | NA | TRBJ1-2 | TRBV4-1 | CASSQDGGGIYYGYTF | TGCGCCAGCAGCCAAGATGGGGGCGGAATTTACTATGGCTACACCTTC
NA | NA | TRBJ2-7 | TRBV10-3 | CAISFPPEQYF | TGTGCCATCAGCTTCCCCCCCGAGCAGTACTTC
NA | NA | TRBJ2-2 | TRBV7-9 | CASSQGAYDTGELFF | TGTGCCAGCAGTCAGGGTGCCTATGACACCGGGGAGCTGTTTTTT
NA | TRBD1 | TRBJ2-3 | TRBV19 | CASSTNRGDTQYF | TGTGCCAGTAGTACTAACAGGGGAGATACGCAGTATTTT
NA | NA | TRBJ1-2 | TRBV5-6 | CASSLGQPEFDYGYTF | TGTGCCAGCAGCCTCGGACAGCCCGAGTTTGACTATGGCTACACCTTC
NA | NA | TRBJ2-7 | TRBV6-1 | CASGADEQYF | TGTGCCAGCGGAGCGGACGAGCAGTACTTC
NA | NA | TRBJ2-5 | TRBV6-6 | CASSYSFRGETQYF | TGTGCCAGCAGTTACTCTTTCAGGGGAGAGACCCAGTACTTC
NA | TRBD2 | TRBJ2-7 | TRBV2 | CASSPLSGLAPNEQYF | TGTGCCAGCAGTCCTCTCTCTGGACTAGCGCCTAACGAGCAGTACTTC
NA | NA | TRBJ1-1 | TRBV6-6 | CASRTRQAYTEAFF | TGTGCCAGCAGAACCCGACAGGCCTACACTGAAGCTTTCTTT
NA | NA | TRBJ2-7 | TRBV19 | CASSAQAIMEYEQYF | TGTGCCAGTAGTGCCCAAGCGATCATGGAATACGAGCAGTACTTC
NA | TRBD2 | TRBJ2-7 | TRBV5-6 | CASSEGGVVDEQYF | TGTGCCAGCAGCGAGGGAGGGGTTGTTGACGAGCAGTACTTC
NA | TRBD1 | TRBJ2-3 | TRBV5-6 | CASSGQGGADKQYF | TGTGCCAGCAGTGGACAGGGCGGGGCAGATAAGCAGTATTTT
NA | NA | TRBJ2-2 | TRBV5-6 | CASSLVIAGELFF | TGTGCCAGCAGCTTGGTTATAGCCGGGGAGCTGTTTTTT
NA | NA | TRBJ1-3 | TRBV5-1 | CASSLAPRWLSGNTIYF | TGCGCCAGCAGCTTGGCCCCCAGATGGCTCTCCGGAAACACCATATATTTT
NA | NA | TRBJ2-7 | TRBV10-3 | CAISESGPSGYEQYF | TGTGCCATCAGTGAGTCGGGGCCCTCGGGCTACGAGCAGTACTTC